These 27 T cell receptor beta chains were sequenced from one sample in a study of T cells in Graves' hyperthyroidism and ophthalmopathy. The investigators amplified TCR beta CDR3 regions from RNA transcripts. The TCR CDR3 first-round RT-PCR relied on the HTBI primer set. TCRdb reprocessed the multiplex PCR reads via MiXCR and lists one record per CDR3 protein. There are approximately 430,000 distinct CDR3 sequences in the sample; more than 15% occur only once, and 13% to 15% lies in the top ten. The sequenced sample consisted of blood. The receptor source for this set is a woman aged 18-29 years with Graves' hyperthyroidism.

This clonotype was seen repeatedly, ten times or more. The V and J genes are TRBV2 and TRBJ2-7; D not certain. Trimming removed 6 bases from V and 4 bases from J, with 10 bases in between. Germline CDR1 reads SNHLY; CDR2 reads FYNNEI. The CDR3 loop spans 12 amino acids. The CDR3 DNA sequence: TGTGCCAGCAGCCGAAACCAATACGAGCAGTACTTC. This codes for CASSRNQYEQYF.

The chain has TRBV5-6 and TRBJ2-1; no clear D gene. Per germline, CDR1 SGHDT and CDR2 YYEEEE. The V end was cut by 2 bases, the J end by 0 bases, with 6 bases between. The CDR3 length is 14 residues. CDR3 bases: TGTGCCAGCAGCTTCACGAGCTCCTACAATGAGCAGTTCTTC. As protein: CASSFTSSYNEQFF.

This clonotype was detected only a few times. The chain links TRBV7-8 to TRBJ1-4; D not certain. The germline V gene encodes CDR1 SGHVS and CDR2 FQNEAQ. The V end lost 5 bases, the J end lost 0 bases, and 19 bases lay between the germline ends. The CDR3 is made up of 18 amino acids. The CDR3 reads CASSNPRGDSATNEKLFF. CDR3 coding DNA: TGTGCCAGCAGCAATCCGAGAGGCGATAGTGCAACTAATGAAAAACTGTTTTTT.

A few counts support this clonotype. The genes are TRBV29-1 and TRBJ2-1; 9 bases map to TRBD2. The germline gives CDR1 SQVTM, CDR2 ANQGSEA. V dropped 4 bases and J dropped 6; count of bases not matched to a gene: 4. The CDR3 loop spans 13 amino acids. CDR3 sequence (DNA): TGCAGCGTTGCTGGACTAGCGCCCAATGAGCAGTTCTTC. Translating gives CSVAGLAPNEQFF.

This clonotype has a count of ten or more. The CDR3 region has the DNA TGTGCCAGCAGCCAAAGGGACGAGCAGTACTTC. Residues: CASSQRDEQYF. This chain links TRBV3-1 with TRBJ2-7; no firm D call. CDR3 length: 11 amino acids. V was pared by 2 bases and J by 5 bases, with 4 bases between. The V gene's germline CDR1 is LGHDT and CDR2 YNNKEL (reference sequence).

This clonotype was counted at least ten times. The chain employs TRBV12-3 or TRBV12-4 and TRBJ1-4; weak D call: TRBD1 (6 bases). Trimming left V 6 bases short and J 7 bases short, with 15 bases between. The CDR3 is 14 residues long. The chain's CDR3 is CASSEQGGSEKLFF. The CDR3 DNA reads as TGTGCCAGCAGCGAACAGGGCGGTAGTGAAAAACTGTTTTTT.

This clonotype showed up many times. This CDR3 is CASSSLRVEQYF. The CDR3 coding sequence is TGTGCCAGCAGTTCCCTGCGGGTCGAGCAGTACTTC. This chain joins TRBV28 and TRBJ2-7; possibly TRBD2 for D (5 bases). Germline values: CDR1 MDHEN, CDR2 SYDVKM. Trimming shortened V by 4 bases and J by 6 bases, and 10 bases separated the two germline ends. The CDR3 spans 12 residues.

There are many counts of this clonotype. The V gene is TRBV6-6, the J gene TRBJ2-3, with TRBD1 identical over 7 bases. This CDR3 is 15 amino acids long. The germline CDR1 and CDR2 sequences are MNHNY and SVGAGI (reference sequence). Trimming cost V 2 bases and J 3 bases; bases outside gene matches: 5. As DNA, the CDR3 is TGTGCCAGCAGTTACGACAGGGTTGGGACAGATACGCAGTATTTT. It encodes CASSYDRVGTDTQYF.

In this sample, this clonotype turned up many times. The rearrangement joins TRBV20-1 to TRBJ2-1; no clear D gene. This CDR3 spans 14 amino acids. V gave up 3 bases and J gave up 3 bases, with 12 bases separating them. In germline, CDR1 is DFQATT, CDR2 SNEGSKA (reference sequence). CDR3 loop: CSASTSLYYNEQFF. CDR3 nucleotides: TGCAGTGCTAGTACTTCTCTCTACTACAATGAGCAGTTCTTC.

The rearrangement joins TRBV19 to TRBJ1-1; weak D call: TRBD1 (6 bases). V was trimmed by 0 bases and J by 5 bases, leaving 13 bases between them. CDR1 and CDR2 from the germline V gene are LNHDA and SQIVND (reference sequence). This CDR3 spans 15 amino acids. The CDR3 region is CASSIDPGARTEAFF. The CDR3, as DNA: TGTGCCAGTAGTATAGATCCGGGGGCGAGAACTGAAGCTTTCTTT.

V is TRBV4-1 and J is TRBJ2-5, with 14 bases aligning to TRBD2. The germline CDR1 and CDR2 sequences are MGHRA and YSYEKL. V was pared by 1 base and J by 9 bases, with 7 bases of the junction left unmatched. The CDR3 consists of 16 residues. The CDR3 protein is CASSQVGLAGVTAQYF. CDR3 nucleotide sequence: TGCGCCAGCAGCCAAGTGGGACTAGCGGGAGTGACGGCCCAGTACTTC.

In this sample, this clonotype turned up a few times. This chain links TRBV7-8 with TRBJ2-3, with D perhaps matching TRBD1 or TRBD2 (5 bases each). The CDR3 has 18 residues. CDR1 is SGHVS and CDR2 is FQNEAQ in the germline V gene. Trimming took off 6 bases at V and 2 bases at J, with 24 bases between the two ends. CDR3: CASSPNLGPRIPTDTQYF. The CDR3 DNA is TGTGCCAGCAGTCCAAACCTGGGACCCCGAATCCCCACAGATACGCAGTATTTT.

The rearrangement links TRBV12-3 or TRBV12-4 to TRBJ2-7; tentative D call: TRBD2 (6 bases). The CDR3 runs to 14 residues. V lost 2 bases and J 6 bases, leaving 14 bases between the germline ends. CDR3 in DNA: TGTGCCAGCAGTTTATGGGGGGTGGAAGTCGAGCAGTACTTC. Translation gives CASSLWGVEVEQYF.

This clonotype was counted between two and nine times. The chain combines TRBV4-2 with TRBJ1-1; D uncertain. Germline V CDR1 and CDR2: LGHNA, YNFKEQ. This CDR3 is 13 amino acids long. Trimming took 4 bases from V and 7 from J, leaving 13 bases between them. CDR3 DNA: TGTGCCAGCAGCCGACCAAAGACACTTGAAGCTTTCTTT. This encodes CASSRPKTLEAFF.

This clonotype came up many times. The chain uses TRBV18 and TRBJ2-2, with D hard to call. CDR1 and CDR2 (germline): KGHSH, LQKENI. Trimming removed 3 bases at V and 6 bases at J, with 5 bases between. CDR3 length equals 12 residues. As DNA, the CDR3 is TGTGCCAGCTCACCGAAGCCCGGGGAGCTGTTTTTT. Protein: CASSPKPGELFF.

This clonotype was recorded many times. V usage is TRBV28 and J usage is TRBJ1-1; TRBD1 might be the D (5 bases). The ends were cut back, 6 bases at V and 4 bases at J, with 21 bases in the middle. The length of the CDR3 is 16 residues. CDR1 is MDHEN, CDR2 SYDVKM, per germline. The CDR3 loop reads CASSRRTGGRVTEAFF. The DNA for the CDR3 is TGTGCCAGCAGCCGACGAACCGGGGGTCGGGTCACTGAAGCTTTCTTT.

In this sample, this clonotype turned up a few times. J is TRBJ1-1 and V is TRBV7-9; TRBD1 aligns across 8 bases. The germline gives CDR1 SEHNR, CDR2 FQNEAQ (reference sequence). The CDR3 length is 16 residues. The V gene end was trimmed by 5 bases and the J gene end by 0 bases; junction bases not matched to a gene: 8. This CDR3 is CASSLGTGVMNTEAFF. The CDR3 DNA is TGTGCCAGCAGCCTTGGGACAGGAGTCATGAACACTGAAGCTTTCTTT.

The chain combines TRBV19 with TRBJ2-1; D gene ambiguous. This CDR3 has 15 residues. The germline V gene has CDR1 LNHDA and CDR2 SQIVND (reference sequence). The V end was cut by 3 bases, the J end by 1 base, with 10 bases between. The CDR3 reads CASSIYGPSYNEQFF. CDR3 DNA: TGTGCCAGTAGTATTTATGGACCTTCCTACAATGAGCAGTTCTTC.

This clonotype was observed a handful of times. CDR3 nucleotide sequence: TGTGCCTGGGGACTAGCGGGCCCCTTCTACGAGCAGTACTTC. This translates into CAWGLAGPFYEQYF. The V and J genes are TRBV30 and TRBJ2-7; TRBD2 agrees at 11 bases. CDR3 length equals 14 residues. Trimming cost V 5 bases and J 3 bases; bases outside gene matches: 6. Germline V gene data show CDR1 as GTSNPN and CDR2 as SVGIG (reference sequence).

This clonotype was seen ten or more times. The chain recombines TRBV7-9 with TRBJ2-7, with 9 bases lining up with TRBD1. CDR1 and CDR2 from the germline V gene are SEHNR and FQNEAQ (reference sequence). The J segment lost 3 bases and the V segment lost 3 bases, leaving 6 bases of the junction unmatched. The CDR3 loop spans 15 amino acids. The CDR3 sequence is CASSFQGQGLYEQYF. The CDR3 DNA is TGTGCCAGCAGCTTCCAGGGACAGGGACTCTACGAGCAGTACTTC.

This clonotype was recorded at least ten times. The V call is TRBV9, the J call TRBJ1-2; D call uncertain. The V gene's germline CDR1 is SGDLS and CDR2 YYNGEE. CDR3 length: 13 residues. Trimming removed 0 bases from V and 2 bases from J, with 5 bases in between. The CDR3 DNA reads as TGTGCCAGCAGCGTAGCCACGAACTATGGCTACACCTTC. It encodes CASSVATNYGYTF. The whole variable domain, filled in from reference TRBV9 and TRBJ1-2, reads DSGVTQTPKHLITATGQRVTLRCSPRSGDLSVYWYQQSLDQGLQFLIQYYNGEERAKGNILERFSAQQFPDLHSELNLSSLELGDSALYFCASSVATNYGYTFGSGTRLTVV.

The sample holds many counts of this clonotype. The J gene is TRBJ2-3, the V gene TRBV27; TRBD1 aligns across 9 bases. Germline-derived CDR1 and CDR2 are MNHEY and SMNVEV (reference sequence). J lost 1 base, V lost 5 bases, and 4 bases had no gene match. The CDR3 sequence is 15 residues long. Here the CDR3 reads CASSPRTGGTDTQYF. The CDR3 nucleotides read TGTGCCAGCAGTCCCCGGACAGGGGGCACAGATACGCAGTATTTT.

In this sample, this clonotype turned up many times. The V and J genes are TRBV2 and TRBJ1-1; no firm D call. V was shortened by 6 bases and J by 7 bases, with 12 bases between the two germline ends. The CDR3 consists of 12 residues. Germline V gene lookup returns CDR1 SNHLY and CDR2 FYNNEI. Here the CDR3 DNA reads TGTGCCAGCAGACCTGACACAAGTGAAGCTTTCTTT. Its translation is CASRPDTSEAFF.

The V gene is TRBV20-1, the J gene TRBJ1-1; the match to TRBD1 covers 8 bases. The CDR3 covers 15 residues. Germline V gene sequence: CDR1 DFQATT, CDR2 SNEGSKA (reference sequence). Trimming cost V 3 bases and J 10 bases; bases outside gene matches: 16. The DNA of the CDR3 is TGCAGTGCTAGGGGTGGGACAGGTGATTTGTCGGGAGCTTTCTTT. This encodes CSARGGTGDLSGAFF.

This clonotype has ten or more counts. As DNA, the CDR3 is TGTGCCAGCAGCTTAGATCGAAGGGGTGAGCAGTTCTTC. It codes for CASSLDRRGEQFF. V is TRBV11-3 and J is TRBJ2-1, with a possible D match to TRBD1 (5 bases). Germline CDR1 reads SGHNT; CDR2 reads YENEEA. V was trimmed by 0 bases and J by 9 bases, leaving 9 bases between them. The CDR3 totals 13 residues.

The chain carries TRBV19 and TRBJ2-7; D is tentatively TRBD1 or TRBD2 (5 bases each). Trimming shortened V by 5 bases and J by 5 bases, and 13 bases separated the two germline ends. Germline V gives CDR1 LNHDA, CDR2 SQIVND (reference sequence). CDR3 size: 13 residues. CDR3 loop: CASSPRDLNEQYF. In nucleotides, the CDR3 is TGTGCCAGTAGTCCGAGGGACCTAAACGAGCAGTACTTC.

This clonotype was observed at least ten times. The chain joins TRBV12-3 or TRBV12-4 to TRBJ1-5, with D uncertain. The CDR3 runs 15 residues. The V end lost 4 bases, the J end lost 4 bases, and 14 bases lay between the germline ends. The CDR3 region is CASSSIGSGNQPQHF. DNA of the CDR3: TGTGCCAGCAGTTCCATCGGGTCGGGGAATCAGCCCCAGCATTTT.